This record concerns one T cell receptor beta chain sequence. Its specificity is unknown. This record belongs to a study of cytomegalovirus exposure and HLA in healthy donors. Background on the study: The approximately 120 validation repertoires and the approximately 700 first-cohort repertoires shared a platform, a later analysis reported.

This CDR3 spans 15 amino acids. V dropped 5 bases and J dropped 1 base, with 12 bases sitting between them. The germline V gene has CDR1 SEHNR and CDR2 FQNEAQ (reference sequence). Measured with immunoSEQ multiplex PCR; TCRdb has only the in-frame clones, and not every one. The data contain approximately 97,000 clones, about 95% of them singletons. The study, taken as a whole, reports: CMV antigen specificity of a few CMV-associated chains was confirmed in vitro.

Source material: PBMCs. The gene calls are TRBV7-9 and TRBJ1-3; D is possibly TRBD1 (6 bases). This TCR was sampled from a woman between 18 and 29 years old in good health and CMV-seronegative. CDR3 DNA sequence: TGTGCCAGCAGCCTTACAGGGATATCTGGAAACACCATATATTTT. Its translation: CASSLTGISGNTIYF.